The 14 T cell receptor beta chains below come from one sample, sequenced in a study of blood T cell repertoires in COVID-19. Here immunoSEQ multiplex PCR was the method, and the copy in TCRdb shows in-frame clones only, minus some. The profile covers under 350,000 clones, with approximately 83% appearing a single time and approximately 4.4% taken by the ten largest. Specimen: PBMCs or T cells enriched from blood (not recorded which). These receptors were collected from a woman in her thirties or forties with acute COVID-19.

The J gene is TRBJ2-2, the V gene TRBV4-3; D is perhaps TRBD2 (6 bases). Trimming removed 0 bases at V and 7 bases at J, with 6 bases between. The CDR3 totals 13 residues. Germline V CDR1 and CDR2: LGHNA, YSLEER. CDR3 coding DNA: TGCGCCAGCAGCCAAGAGGGAGGCGGGGAGCTGTTTTTT. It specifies CASSQEGGGELFF.

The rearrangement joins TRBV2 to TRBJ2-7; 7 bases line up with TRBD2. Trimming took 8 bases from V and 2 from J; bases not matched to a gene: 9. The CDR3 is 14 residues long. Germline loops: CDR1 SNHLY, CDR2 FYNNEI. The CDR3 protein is CASLKGRGAYEQYF. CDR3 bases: TGTGCCAGCCTAAAGGGTCGGGGGGCCTACGAGCAGTACTTC.

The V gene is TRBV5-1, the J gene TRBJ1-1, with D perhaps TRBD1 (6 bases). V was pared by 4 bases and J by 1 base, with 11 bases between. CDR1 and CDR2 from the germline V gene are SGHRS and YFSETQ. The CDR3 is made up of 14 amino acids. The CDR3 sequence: CASSVGQTNTEAFF. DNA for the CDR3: TGCGCCAGCAGCGTAGGACAGACGAACACTGAAGCTTTCTTT.

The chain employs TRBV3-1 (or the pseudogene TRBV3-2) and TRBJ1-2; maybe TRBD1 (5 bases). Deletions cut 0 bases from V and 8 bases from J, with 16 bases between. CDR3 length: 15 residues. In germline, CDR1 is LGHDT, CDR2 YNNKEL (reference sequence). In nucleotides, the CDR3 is TGTGCCAGCAGCCAAGATCAGTCAGGGTGGTGGGGCTACACCTTC. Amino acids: CASSQDQSGWWGYTF.

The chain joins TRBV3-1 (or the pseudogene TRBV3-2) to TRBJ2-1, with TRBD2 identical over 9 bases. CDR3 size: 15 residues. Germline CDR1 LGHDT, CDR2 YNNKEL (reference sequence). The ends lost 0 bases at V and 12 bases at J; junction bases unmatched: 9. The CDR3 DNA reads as TGTGCCAGCAGCCAAGACGGGCGGGGGGGCCAAGGGCAGTTCTTC. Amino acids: CASSQDGRGGQGQFF.

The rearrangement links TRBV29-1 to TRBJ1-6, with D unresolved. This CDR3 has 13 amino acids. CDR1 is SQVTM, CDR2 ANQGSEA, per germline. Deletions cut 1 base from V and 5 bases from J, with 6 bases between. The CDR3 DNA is TGCAGCGTTGAAGTAGCGGATAATTCACCCCTCCACTTT. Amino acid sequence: CSVEVADNSPLHF.

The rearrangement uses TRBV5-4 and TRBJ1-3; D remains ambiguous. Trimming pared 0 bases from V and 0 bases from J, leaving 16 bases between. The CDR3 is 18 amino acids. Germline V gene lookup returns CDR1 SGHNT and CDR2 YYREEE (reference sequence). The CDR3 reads CASSLAGGGSFSGNTIYF. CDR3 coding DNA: TGTGCCAGCAGCTTGGCGGGAGGCGGCTCTTTCTCTGGAAACACCATATATTTT.

This chain's CDR3 is CASSPPVGELFF. CDR3 bases: TGCGCCAGCAGCCCGCCGGTCGGGGAGCTGTTTTTT. This chain connects TRBV5-1 to TRBJ2-2, with no clear D. CDR3 length equals 12 residues. The germline CDR1 and CDR2 sequences are SGHRS and YFSETQ. The V and J ends lost 4 bases and 7 bases respectively, with 8 bases between them.

CDR3 region: CASSLGRTIYNEQFF. The CDR3 region has the DNA TGTGCCAGCAGCTTAGGGAGAACTATTTACAATGAGCAGTTCTTC. The chain recombines TRBV11-3 with TRBJ2-1; D remains unclear. From germline, CDR1 is SGHNT and CDR2 YENEEA. The CDR3 is 15 residues long. Trimming pared 1 base from V and 4 bases from J, leaving 11 bases between. The variable domain in full, completed from reference TRBV11-3 and TRBJ2-1, reads EAGVVQSPRYKIIEKKQPVAFWCNPISGHNTLYWYLQNLGQGPELLIRYENEEAVDDSQLPKDRFSAERLKGVDSTLKIQPAELGDSAVYLCASSLGRTIYNEQFFGPGTRLTVL.

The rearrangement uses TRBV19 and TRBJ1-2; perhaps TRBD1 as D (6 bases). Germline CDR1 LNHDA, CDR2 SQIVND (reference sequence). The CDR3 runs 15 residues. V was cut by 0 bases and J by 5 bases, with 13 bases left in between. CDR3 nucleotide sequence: TGTGCCAGTAGTATAGATGGGGACAAGTTGTATGGCTACACCTTC. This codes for CASSIDGDKLYGYTF.

The CDR3 loop reads CASSLTGDQETQYF. In DNA form, the CDR3 reads TGCGCCAGCAGTTTAACAGGGGACCAAGAGACCCAGTACTTC. The chain carries TRBV10-2 and TRBJ2-5; 7 bases fit TRBD1. Germline loops: CDR1 WSHSY, CDR2 SAAADI. This CDR3 has 14 residues. V shed 5 bases and J 0 bases; nucleotides not matched to a gene: 3.

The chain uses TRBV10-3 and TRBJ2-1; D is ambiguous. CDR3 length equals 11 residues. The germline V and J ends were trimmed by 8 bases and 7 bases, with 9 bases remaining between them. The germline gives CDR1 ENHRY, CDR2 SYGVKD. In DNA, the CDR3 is TGTGCCATCTCCCCCGGGAATGAGCAGTTCTTC. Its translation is CAISPGNEQFF.

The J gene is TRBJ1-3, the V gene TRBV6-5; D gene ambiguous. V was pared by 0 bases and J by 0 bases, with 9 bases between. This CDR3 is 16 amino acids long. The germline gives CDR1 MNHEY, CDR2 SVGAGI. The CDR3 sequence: CASSYSRRLSGNTIYF. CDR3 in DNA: TGTGCCAGCAGTTACTCGAGGCGGCTCTCTGGAAACACCATATATTTT.

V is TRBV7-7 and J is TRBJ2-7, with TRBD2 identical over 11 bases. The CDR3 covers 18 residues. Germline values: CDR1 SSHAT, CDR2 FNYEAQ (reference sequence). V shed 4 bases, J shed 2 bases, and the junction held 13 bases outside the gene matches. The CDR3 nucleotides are TGTGCCAGCAGCTATAGCCCCAGACTAGCGGGGTCCACCTACGAGCAGTACTTC. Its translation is CASSYSPRLAGSTYEQYF.